These 12 T cell receptor beta chains originate from one sample sequenced in a study of shared T cell receptors in the human thymus. TCRdb keeps only in-frame clones here, not all; method: immunoSEQ multiplex PCR. Of about 380,000 clones detected, around 95% appear once; the ten largest clones hold roughly 0.021%. Sequenced input: thymocytes. The receptor source for this set is a human donor.

This clone appeared a single time. This rearrangement joins TRBV10-1 to TRBJ2-7; TRBD1 agrees at 8 bases. Germline V gene sequence: CDR1 WNHNN, CDR2 SYGVQD (reference sequence). Trimming at V came to 0 bases and at J to 6 bases, leaving 4 bases not matched to a gene. This CDR3 comprises 14 residues. Here the CDR3 DNA reads TGCGCCAGCAGTGAGTCGACAGGGGCCAGCGAGCAGTACTTC. This translates into CASSESTGASEQYF.

The gene calls are TRBV9 and TRBJ2-7; 7 bases are shared with TRBD2. Germline CDR1 reads SGDLS; CDR2 reads YYNGEE. The CDR3 length is 17 residues. V lost 5 bases and J lost 1; bases outside the gene matches: 15. CDR3 sequence reads: CASSTGGAGVSSYEQYF. The CDR3 coding sequence is TGTGCCAGCAGTACCGGCGGGGCGGGGGTTTCGTCCTACGAGCAGTACTTC.

This clone has a single count. V usage is TRBV7-6 and J usage is TRBJ2-2; D call uncertain. The CDR3 spans 15 residues. Between the trimmed V and J ends, which lost 1 base and 9 bases, there was a span of 15 bases. From germline, CDR1 is SGHVS and CDR2 FNYEAQ. The CDR3 DNA reads as TGTGCCAGCAGCTTAGGGCCAAAGGAGAGCTGGGAGCTGTTTTTT. Residues: CASSLGPKESWELFF.

The rearrangement links TRBV11-2 to TRBJ2-1; the match to TRBD1 covers 11 bases. The germline V gene has CDR1 SGHAT and CDR2 FQNNGV. This CDR3 is built from 16 residues. V gave up 5 bases and J gave up 3 bases; unmatched junction bases: 6. CDR3 coding DNA: TGTGCCAGCAGCGTGGACAGGGGGCACGACTACAATGAGCAGTTCTTC. It specifies CASSVDRGHDYNEQFF.

The V and J genes are TRBV25-1 and TRBJ2-7, with D unresolved. The CDR3 sequence is 16 residues long. Trimming stripped 3 bases from V and 0 bases from J, with 15 bases between. The V gene's germline CDR1 is MGHDK and CDR2 SYGVNS. The chain's CDR3 is CASSDHRAGASYEQYF. DNA for the CDR3: TGTGCCAGCAGTGATCATCGGGCAGGAGCCTCCTACGAGCAGTACTTC.

This chain uses TRBV28 with TRBJ2-1; the D call may be TRBD1 or TRBD2 (5 bases each). The CDR3 is made up of 16 amino acids. Trimming took off 6 bases at V and 0 bases at J, with 15 bases between the two ends. Per germline, CDR1 MDHEN and CDR2 SYDVKM. CDR3 residues: CASRRDDGPSYNEQFF. For the CDR3, the DNA is TGTGCCAGCAGGAGGGACGACGGCCCCTCCTACAATGAGCAGTTCTTC.

CDR3 amino acids: CASSAGTSGREADTQYF. The CDR3 nucleotides are TGTGCCAGCAGTGCCGGGACTAGCGGGAGGGAGGCGGATACGCAGTATTTT. The rearrangement links TRBV27 to TRBJ2-3; 16 bases map to TRBD2. This CDR3 has 17 amino acids. Trimming at V came to 5 bases and at J to 6 bases, leaving 8 bases not matched to a gene. Germline CDR1 and CDR2: MNHEY and SMNVEV (reference sequence).

This rearrangement joins TRBV10-3 to TRBJ1-3, with D maybe TRBD1 (5 bases). The CDR3 is made up of 20 amino acids. Trimming left V 8 bases short and J 0 bases short, with 29 bases between. Germline V gives CDR1 ENHRY, CDR2 SYGVKD. The CDR3 sequence: CAIGGSGILFPRLSGNTIYF. CDR3 in DNA: TGTGCCATCGGAGGCTCAGGGATCCTTTTCCCTCGGCTCTCTGGAAACACCATATATTTT.

The gene calls are TRBV4-3 and TRBJ1-2; D gene uncertain. This CDR3 comprises 15 residues. Trimming pared 1 base from V and 8 bases from J, leaving 17 bases between. Germline CDR1 is LGHNA and CDR2 is YSLEER. The CDR3 nucleotides read TGCGCCAGCAGCCAAGTTCTCGGGAGCGGGGAGGGCTACACCTTC. Its translation is CASSQVLGSGEGYTF.

This clone came up once. This sequence joins TRBV27 and TRBJ2-7, with 8 bases that match TRBD2. The CDR3 contains 14 residues. V dropped 5 bases and J dropped 5; count of bases not matched to a gene: 8. Germline CDR1 and CDR2: MNHEY and SMNVEV (reference sequence). The CDR3 coding sequence is TGTGCCAGCAGTCCCGGCGGGGGGAAGAACGAGCAGTACTTC. The encoded protein is CASSPGGGKNEQYF.

The V gene is TRBV6-5, the J gene TRBJ1-6; D is perhaps TRBD1 (6 bases). The CDR3 totals 15 residues. The germline V gene encodes CDR1 MNHEY and CDR2 SVGAGI. The V gene lost 5 bases and the J gene lost 3 bases, with 11 bases spanning the gap. CDR3 sequence (DNA): TGTGCCAGCAGTACGGACAGTCTCTATAATTCACCCCTCCACTTT. Translated: CASSTDSLYNSPLHF.

This clone has only a few counts. The chain carries TRBV29-1 and TRBJ2-3, with D possibly being TRBD2 (5 bases). Between the trimmed V and J ends, which lost 0 bases and 0 bases, there was a span of 16 bases. The length of the CDR3 is 17 residues. Germline assignment: CDR1 SQVTM and CDR2 ANQGSEA. CDR3 region: CSVEDRGSRISTDTQYF. The CDR3 nucleotides read TGCAGCGTTGAAGATCGCGGGTCCCGGATTAGCACAGATACGCAGTATTTT.